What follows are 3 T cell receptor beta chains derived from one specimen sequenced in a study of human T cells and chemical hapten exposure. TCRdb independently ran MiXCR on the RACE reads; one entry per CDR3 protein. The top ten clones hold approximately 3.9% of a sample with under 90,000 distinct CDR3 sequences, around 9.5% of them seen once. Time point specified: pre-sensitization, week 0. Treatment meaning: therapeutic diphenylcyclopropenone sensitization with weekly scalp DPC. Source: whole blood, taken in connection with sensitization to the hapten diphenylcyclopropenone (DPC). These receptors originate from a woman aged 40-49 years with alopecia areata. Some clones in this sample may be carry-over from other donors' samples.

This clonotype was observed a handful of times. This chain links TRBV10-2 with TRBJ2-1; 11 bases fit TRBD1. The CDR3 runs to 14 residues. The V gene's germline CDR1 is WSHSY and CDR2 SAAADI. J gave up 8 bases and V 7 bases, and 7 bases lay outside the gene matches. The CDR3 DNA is TGCGCCAGCAAAGGGACAGGGGGAGGAGATGAGCAGTTCTTC. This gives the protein CASKGTGGGDEQFF.

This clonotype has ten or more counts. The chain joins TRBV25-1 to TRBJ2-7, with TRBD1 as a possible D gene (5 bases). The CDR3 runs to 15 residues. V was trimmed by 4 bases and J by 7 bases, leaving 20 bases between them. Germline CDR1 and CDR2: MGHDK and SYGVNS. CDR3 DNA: TGTGCCAGCAGTGCCCCGGAGACCCCTCCAGGGGAGCAGTACTTC. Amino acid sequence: CASSAPETPPGEQYF.

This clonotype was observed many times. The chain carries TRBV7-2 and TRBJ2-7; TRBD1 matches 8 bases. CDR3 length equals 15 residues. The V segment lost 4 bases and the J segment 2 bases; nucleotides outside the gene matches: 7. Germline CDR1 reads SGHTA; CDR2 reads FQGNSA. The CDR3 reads CASSSGQGRTYEQYF. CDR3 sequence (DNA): TGTGCCAGCAGCTCTGGACAGGGACGAACCTACGAGCAGTACTTC.